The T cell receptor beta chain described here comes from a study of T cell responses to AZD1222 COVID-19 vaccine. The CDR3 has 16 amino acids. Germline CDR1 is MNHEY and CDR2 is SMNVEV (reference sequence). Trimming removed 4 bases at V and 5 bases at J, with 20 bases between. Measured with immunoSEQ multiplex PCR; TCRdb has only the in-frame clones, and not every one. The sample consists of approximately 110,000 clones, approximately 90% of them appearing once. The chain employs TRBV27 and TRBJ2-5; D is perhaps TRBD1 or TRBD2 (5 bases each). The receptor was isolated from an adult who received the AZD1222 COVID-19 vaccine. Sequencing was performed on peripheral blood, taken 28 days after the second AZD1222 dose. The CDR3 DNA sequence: TGTGCCAGCAGTTCTTACGCCCGGGGCGCAATGGAGACCCAGTACTTC. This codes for CASSSYARGAMETQYF.